A selection of T cell receptor beta chains follows, all from one sample in a study of cytotoxic CD8 clonotypes in ibrutinib-treated CLL. The repertoire was sequenced with immunoSEQ multiplex PCR; TCRdb's copy has only in-frame clones and lacks some. This table has approximately 84,000 clones, 86% appearing once. The input for sequencing was PBMCs, taken before ibrutinib treatment. The receptor source for this set is a human donor with chronic lymphocytic leukemia. CDR3s include the opening cysteine and the closing phenylalanine or tryptophan. D genes are given only for firm matches. Size is stated for part of the rows, as once, few or many counts, or as a class when the clone is expanded.

v_gene	abundance	j_gene	d_gene	CDR3aa	CDR3nt
TRBV18	NA	TRBJ1-5	NA	CASSFVRTHSNQPQHF	TGTGCCAGCTCGTTTGTCCGGACCCATAGCAATCAGCCCCAGCATTTT
TRBV27	NA	TRBJ2-3	NA	CASTQLGVADTQYF	TGTGCCAGCACCCAGCTGGGAGTCGCAGATACGCAGTATTTT
TRBV6-6	NA	TRBJ2-2	TRBD1	CASSTPRTGAIGELFF	TGTGCCAGCAGTACCCCAAGGACAGGGGCGATCGGGGAGCTGTTTTTT
TRBV27	NA	TRBJ2-3	TRBD2	CASSSGLGTDTQYF	TGTGCCAGCAGTTCGGGACTAGGAACAGATACGCAGTATTTT
TRBV9	NA	TRBJ2-4	NA	CASSVVSIELERAKNIQYF	TGTGCCAGCAGCGTAGTTTCAATTGAGCTAGAACGAGCCAAAAACATTCAGTACTTC
TRBV9	NA	TRBJ1-2	NA	CASSAFGAAENYGYTF	TGTGCCAGCAGCGCATTTGGGGCAGCCGAGAACTATGGCTACACCTTC
TRBV14	NA	TRBJ1-3	NA	CASSQEVSGNTIYF	TGTGCCAGCAGCCAGGAAGTCTCTGGAAACACCATATATTTT
TRBV7-6	few	TRBJ2-2	NA	CASSLMGDILNTGELFF	TGTGCCAGCAGCTTAATGGGCGACATCCTGAACACCGGGGAGCTGTTTTTT
TRBV28	NA	TRBJ2-3	NA	CASSIDRGDTQYF	TGTGCCAGCAGTATAGACCGAGGAGATACGCAGTATTTT
TRBV11-3	NA	TRBJ1-1	TRBD1	CASSLKGDSLAEAFF	TGTGCCAGCAGCTTAAAGGGGGACAGTTTGGCTGAAGCTTTCTTT
TRBV7-6	NA	TRBJ2-3	NA	CASSLIALTQYF	TGTGCCAGCAGCTTAATAGCGCTAACGCAGTATTTT
TRBV6-1	NA	TRBJ2-1	TRBD2	CASSGGTSFGYNEQFF	TGTGCCAGCAGTGGGGGGACTAGCTTTGGCTACAATGAGCAGTTCTTC
TRBV11-2	NA	TRBJ1-4	TRBD1	CASSSYETGGAGEKLFF	TGTGCCAGCAGCTCGTATGAGACAGGGGGCGCCGGTGAAAAACTGTTTTTT
TRBV11-2	NA	TRBJ2-7	NA	CASSLDGIPNLPYEQYF	TGTGCCAGCAGCTTAGATGGGATACCAAACCTTCCCTACGAGCAGTACTTC